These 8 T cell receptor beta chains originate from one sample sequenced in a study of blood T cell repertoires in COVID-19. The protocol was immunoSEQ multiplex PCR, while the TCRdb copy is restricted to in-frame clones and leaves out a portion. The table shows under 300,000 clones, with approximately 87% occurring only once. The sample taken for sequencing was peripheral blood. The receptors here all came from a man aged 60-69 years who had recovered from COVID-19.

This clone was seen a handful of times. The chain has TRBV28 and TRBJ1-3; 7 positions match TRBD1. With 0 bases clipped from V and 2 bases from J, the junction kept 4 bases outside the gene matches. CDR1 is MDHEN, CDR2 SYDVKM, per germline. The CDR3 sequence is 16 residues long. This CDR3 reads CASSLWEGAAGNTIYF. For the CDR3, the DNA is TGTGCCAGCAGTTTATGGGAGGGGGCAGCTGGAAACACCATATATTTT.

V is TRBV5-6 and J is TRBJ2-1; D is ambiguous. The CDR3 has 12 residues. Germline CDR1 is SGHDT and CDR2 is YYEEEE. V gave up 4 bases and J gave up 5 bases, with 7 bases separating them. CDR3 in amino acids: CASSRRNNEQFF. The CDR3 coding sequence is TGTGCCAGCAGCCGGAGAAACAATGAGCAGTTCTTC.

CDR3 coding DNA: TGTGCCAGCAGCCGAGCGGGGTACACAGATACGCAGTATTTT. It encodes CASSRAGYTDTQYF. The chain combines TRBV11-2 with TRBJ2-3, with 7 bases identical to TRBD2. This CDR3 contains 14 residues. Trimming took 5 bases from V and 2 from J; bases not matched to a gene: 4. Germline V lookup: CDR1 SGHAT, CDR2 FQNNGV.

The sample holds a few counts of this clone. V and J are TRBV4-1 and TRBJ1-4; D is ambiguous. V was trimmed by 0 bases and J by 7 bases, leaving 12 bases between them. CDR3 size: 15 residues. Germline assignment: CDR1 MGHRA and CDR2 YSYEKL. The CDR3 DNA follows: TGCGCCAGCAGCCAAGAGAGGGATTCGCTTGAAAAACTGTTTTTT. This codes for CASSQERDSLEKLFF.

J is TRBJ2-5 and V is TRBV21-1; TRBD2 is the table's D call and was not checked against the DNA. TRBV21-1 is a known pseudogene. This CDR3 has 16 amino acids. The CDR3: CASSKGRLGDFETQYF. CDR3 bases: TGTGCCAGCAGCAAAGGTCGCCTAGGAGACTTCGAGACCCAGTACTTC.

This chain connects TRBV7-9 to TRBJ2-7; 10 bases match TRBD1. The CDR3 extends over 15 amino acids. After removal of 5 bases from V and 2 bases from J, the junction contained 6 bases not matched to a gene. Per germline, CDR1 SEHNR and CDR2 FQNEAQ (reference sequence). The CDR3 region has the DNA TGTGCCAGCAGCCACCGGGACAGGGGACCCTACGAGCAGTACTTC. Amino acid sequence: CASSHRDRGPYEQYF.

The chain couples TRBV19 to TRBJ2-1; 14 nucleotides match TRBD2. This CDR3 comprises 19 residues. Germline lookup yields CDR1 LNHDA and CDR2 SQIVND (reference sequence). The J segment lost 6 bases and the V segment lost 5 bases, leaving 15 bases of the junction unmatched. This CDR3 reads CASSPSQPGLAGDGNEQFF. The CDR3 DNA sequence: TGTGCCAGTAGTCCTTCTCAACCGGGACTAGCGGGAGACGGCAATGAGCAGTTCTTC.

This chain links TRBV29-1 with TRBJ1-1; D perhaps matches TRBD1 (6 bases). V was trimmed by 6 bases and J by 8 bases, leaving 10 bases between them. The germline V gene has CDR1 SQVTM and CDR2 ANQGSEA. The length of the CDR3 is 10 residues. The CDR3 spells CSVADREAFF. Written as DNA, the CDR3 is TGCAGCGTCGCGGACAGAGAAGCTTTCTTT.